The 24 T cell receptor beta chains presented below share a single source sample, sequenced in a study of tumor-infiltrating lymphocytes in primary liver carcinoma. Unsorted bulk tissue, about 18-31 mg of it, served as the source for co-extraction of RNA and DNA. The authors made TCR beta cDNA from roughly 480 ng total RNA with a constant-region primer. Each TCR beta library was derived from three nested multiplex PCR rounds that employed slightly modified ARM-PCR. TRBV1-TRBV30 forward and Cbeta reverse primers drove the first two roughly 10-cycle rounds. Via MiXCR, TCRdb re-called the multiplex PCR reads, giving one row per CDR3 protein. The table includes about 48,000 distinct CDR3 sequences, 70% to 85% detected once. The specimen sequenced was liver tumor tissue from sampling region 3. Specified subset: tumor region T3, left-lateral pole. The receptor source for this set is a man aged 40-49 years with primary liver carcinoma and hepatitis B virus infection.

This clonotype was seen a single time. The rearrangement links TRBV6-2 or TRBV6-3 to TRBJ2-1, with 10 nucleotides matching TRBD1. V was pared by 6 bases and J by 15 bases, with 11 bases of the junction left unmatched. The V gene's germline CDR1 is MNHEY and CDR2 SVGEGT. This CDR3 is 13 amino acids long. CDR3 sequence: CASSYTSGTGVFF. The DNA for the CDR3 is TGTGCCAGCAGCTACACGTCCGGGACAGGGGTGTTCTTC.

As to this clonotype: The CDR3 carries no conserved terminal phenylalanine or tryptophan, so it likely arises from a read error. The chain couples TRBV12-3 or TRBV12-4 to TRBJ2-5; 10 nucleotides match TRBD2. The junction had 4 bases not matched to a gene; V was cut back by 3 bases and J by 3 bases. The CDR3 consists of 15 residues. CDR3 region: CASSLQAGGEETQYI. The CDR3 DNA reads as TGTGCCAGCAGTTTGCAAGCGGGAGGGGAAGAGACCCAGTACATC.

With regard to this clonotype: It may be a read error: a sequence one base away is much more abundant. This sequence joins TRBV5-1 and TRBJ1-1; TRBD1 aligns across 8 bases. The CDR3 is made up of 15 amino acids. The germline V gene has CDR1 SGHRS and CDR2 YFSETQ. For the CDR3, the DNA is TGCACCAGCAGCTTGGGGGGGGCAGGGGGCCCTGAAGCTTTCTTT. Translation: CTSSLGGAGGPEAFF.

Note on this clonotype: The final CDR3 position lacks the conserved phenylalanine or tryptophan, pointing to a likely read error. The rearrangement links TRBV28 to TRBJ2-7, with 7 bases identical to TRBD2. This CDR3 is built from 12 residues. CDR1 and CDR2 from the germline V gene are MDHEN and SYDVKM. The CDR3 here is CVSRREWHEQYS. Written as DNA, the CDR3 is TGTGTCAGCAGGCGGGAGTGGCACGAGCAGTACTCC.

With regard to this clonotype: One end of the junction fails to match germline, which may point to a read error. The rearrangement uses TRBV4-1 and TRBJ1-1; 7 bases map to TRBD1. CDR1 is MGHRA and CDR2 is YSYEKL in the germline V gene. CDR3 size: 15 residues. CDR3 nucleotides: TGCCCCAGCAGCCAACTCAGGGGGGGTGACACTGAGGCTTTCTTT. Protein: CPSSQLRGGDTEAFF.

Details on this clonotype: The germline gene is not matched at one end of the junction; a read error may be the cause. The chain links TRBV7-8 to TRBJ1-5; TRBD1 might be the D (6 bases). CDR1 and CDR2 (germline): SGHVS, FQNEAQ. CDR3 length: 14 residues. The CDR3 sequence is CASSLGTLNQPQNF. The DNA of the CDR3 is TGTGCCAGCAGCCTAGGGACATTGAATCAGCCCCAGAATTTT.

A note on this clonotype: A read error may produce the germline difference seen at one junction end. The rearrangement links TRBV29-1 to TRBJ2-1, with TRBD1 matching over 8 bases. Germline values: CDR1 SQVTM, CDR2 ANQGSEA. The CDR3 is 14 residues long. The CDR3 spells CSVAGQGPSNEQFF. CDR3 coding DNA: TGCAGTGTTGCTGGACAGGGACCTTCCAATGAGCAGTTCTTC.

Details on this clonotype: A much more abundant neighbour one base away suggests this may be a read error. The chain recombines TRBV12-3 or TRBV12-4 with TRBJ2-3; D ambiguous. V gave up 4 bases and J gave up 5 bases, with 4 bases separating them. The CDR3 runs 11 residues. The CDR3 nucleotides read TGTGCCAGCAGTTCGGTAGATACGCAGTATTTT. Residues: CASSSVDTQYF.

On this clonotype itself: The junction differs from germline at one of its ends, possibly a read error. This chain joins TRBV14 and TRBJ1-2, with D maybe TRBD1 (5 bases). The CDR3 runs to 14 residues. Germline CDR1 and CDR2: SGHDN and FVKESK. CDR3 residues: CAGSQGTPDYSYTF. CDR3 in DNA: TGTGCCGGCAGCCAAGGGACGCCGGATTATAGCTACACCTTC.

The rearrangement links TRBV12-3 or TRBV12-4 to TRBJ1-6, with 10 bases matching TRBD1. The CDR3 sequence is 14 residues long. In nucleotides, the CDR3 is TGTGTAAGCAGTGGGACGGGACAGGGGATACCCCTCCACTTT. Translation gives CVSSGTGQGIPLHF.

Concerning this clonotype itself: Germline is not matched at one junction end, which may reflect a read error. The CDR3 DNA sequence: TGTGCTAGCAGCTTCCCTAGCGGGAGCTCCTACAATGAGCAGTTCTTC. This codes for CASSFPSGSSYNEQFF. The gene calls are TRBV5-1 and TRBJ2-1, with 10 bases aligning to TRBD2. This CDR3 spans 16 amino acids. Germline CDR1 SGHRS, CDR2 YFSETQ.

In the case of this clonotype: A much larger clone differs from this one at a single base, so this may be a read error. The genes are TRBV25-1 and TRBJ2-5, with D possibly TRBD2 on 5 matching bases. The CDR3 has 16 amino acids. The ends were cut back, 8 bases at V and 5 bases at J, with 24 bases in the middle. Germline V gene lookup returns CDR1 MGHDK and CDR2 SYGVNS. The CDR3 DNA reads as TGTGCCAGCGGCGTCTCATGGGGAGATGGGATCGAGACCCAGTACTTC. Protein sequence: CASGVSWGDGIETQYF.

As regards this clonotype: Because the CDR3 is missing its conserved closing phenylalanine or tryptophan, this is likely a read error. J is TRBJ1-1 and V is TRBV10-2; TRBD1 matches at 11 bases. The ends lost 6 bases at V and 11 bases at J; junction bases unmatched: 8. Germline V gene lookup returns CDR1 WSHSY and CDR2 SAAADI. This CDR3 region has 13 residues. CDR3 DNA sequence: TGCGCCAGCAGCGGACAGGGGGCAGATGATGCTTTCCTT. This encodes CASSGQGADDAFL.

In regard to this clonotype: The conserved closing phenylalanine or tryptophan is absent in this CDR3, likely reflecting a read error. The chain carries TRBV30 and TRBJ2-1; possibly TRBD1 for D (5 bases). The CDR3 loop spans 13 amino acids. Germline CDR1 GTSNPN, CDR2 SVGIG (reference sequence). The ends were cut back, 3 bases at V and 10 bases at J, with 16 bases in the middle. The chain's CDR3 is CAWRSLLPGEQFL. Here the CDR3 DNA reads TGTGCCTGGAGAAGTCTCCTACCAGGGGAGCAGTTCTTA.

As concerns this clonotype: At one end, the junction sequence differs from germline, possibly due to a read error. This sequence joins TRBV28 and TRBJ1-5; TRBD1 is a possible D gene (6 bases). Per the germline V gene, CDR1 is MDHEN and CDR2 is SYDVKM. This CDR3 comprises 15 residues. The CDR3 region is CASSLPVGGRHPQHF. CDR3 nucleotide sequence: TGTGCCAGCAGTTTACCTGTGGGGGGCCGTCACCCCCAGCACTTT.

This clonotype was observed a few times. The chain combines TRBV27 with TRBJ2-5; 11 nucleotides match TRBD2. Germline values: CDR1 MNHEY, CDR2 SMNVEV (reference sequence). This CDR3 is built from 19 residues. With 4 bases clipped from V and 4 bases from J, the junction kept 17 bases outside the gene matches. DNA for the CDR3: TGTGCCAGCAGTTCCCTTAAAACCCGACTAGCGGGAACCAGAGAGACCCAGTACTTC. It specifies CASSSLKTRLAGTRETQYF.

Comment on this clonotype: A much larger clone lies a single base off, so this may be a read error. CDR3 sequence reads: CASSLVGGMDEQYF. The CDR3 DNA reads as TGCGCCAGCAGCTTGGTGGGAGGGATGGACGAGCAGTACTTC. The genes are TRBV5-1 and TRBJ2-7; 7 bases match TRBD2. Unmatched junction bases numbered 5, after V lost 0 bases and J lost 5 bases. The CDR3 sequence is 14 residues long. Germline CDR1 reads SGHRS; CDR2 reads YFSETQ.

Concerning this clonotype: Likely a read error: the CDR3 ends without its conserved phenylalanine or tryptophan. The rearrangement uses TRBV6-6 and TRBJ2-3; D could derive from TRBD1 or TRBD2 (5 bases each). Per the germline V gene, CDR1 is MNHNY and CDR2 is SVGAGI (reference sequence). V shed 2 bases and J shed 1 base, with 10 bases lying between them. This CDR3 spans 15 amino acids. The CDR3 region has the DNA TGTGCCAGCAGTTACATCGGGGACGGCACAGATACGCAGTATGTT. Residues: CASSYIGDGTDTQYV.

This chain joins TRBV7-9 and TRBJ2-2, with D perhaps TRBD1 (6 bases). V was cut by 6 bases and J by 4 bases, with 18 bases left in between. Germline V gene data show CDR1 as SEHNR and CDR2 as FQNEAQ (reference sequence). There are 16 residues in the CDR3. The CDR3 loop is CASRAAGQFRTGELFF. CDR3 bases: TGTGCCAGCAGAGCTGCCGGACAGTTCCGCACCGGGGAGCTGTTTTTT. Filled out from reference TRBV7-9 and TRBJ2-2, the complete variable domain reads DTGVSQNPRHKITKRGQNVTFRCDPISEHNRLYWYRQTLGQGPEFLTYFQNEAQLEKSRLLSDRFSAERPKGSFSTLEIQRTEQGDSAMYLCASRAAGQFRTGELFFGEGSRLTVL.

Remarks on this clonotype: A junction boundary mismatches the germline segment, possibly from a read error. The chain recombines TRBV6-6 with TRBJ1-5, with TRBD1 as a possible D gene (5 bases). This CDR3 has 18 residues. The germline gives CDR1 MNHNY, CDR2 SVGAGI (reference sequence). The CDR3 here is CASRRNGGAYTGNQHQHF. CDR3 bases: TGTGCCAGCAGGCGGAATGGCGGGGCATATACGGGCAATCAGCACCAGCATTTT.

Concerning this clonotype: This CDR3 fails to terminate in the conserved phenylalanine or tryptophan, so it likely reflects a read error. Because the CDR3's place on the DNA is in doubt, the DNA is left out and the CDR3 is given as listed by TCRdb. This rearrangement joins TRBV4-2 to TRBJ2-1; the tabulated D call, TRBD1, remains unverified against the DNA. The CDR3 contains 15 residues when both ends are counted. Germline loops: CDR1 LGHNA, CDR2 YNFKEQ. CDR3 protein: CASSLPGQNYNELFL.

This clonotype showed up just once. A read error may account for a junction end that differs from germline. The V and J genes are TRBV29-1 and TRBJ2-7, with a tentative D call TRBD2 (7 bases). This CDR3 is 14 amino acids long. CDR1 is SQVTM and CDR2 is ANQGSEA in the germline V gene. The CDR3 DNA sequence: TGCAGCGTATTCCGGGACAAGGGGGGGAACGAACAGTACTTC. It yields the protein CSVFRDKGGNEQYF.

In regard to this clonotype: A junction boundary mismatches the germline segment, possibly from a read error. The chain combines TRBV11-2 with TRBJ2-1; D ambiguous. The CDR3 consists of 14 residues. Germline loops: CDR1 SGHAT, CDR2 FQNNGV. CDR3 in amino acids: CTRSLDPGVNEQFF. CDR3 bases: TGTACCAGGAGCTTAGACCCTGGGGTCAATGAGCAGTTCTTC. The full variable domain, completed using reference TRBV11-2 and TRBJ2-1, is EAGVAQSPRYKIIEKRQSVAFWCNPISGHATLYWYQQILGQGPKLLIQFQNNGVVDDSQLPKDRFSAERLKGVDSTLKIQPAKLEDSAVYLCTRSLDPGVNEQFFGPGTRLTVL.

There are many counts of this clonotype. The genes are TRBV29-1 and TRBJ2-5; D perhaps matches TRBD1 (6 bases). Deletions cut 7 bases from V and 9 bases from J, with 24 bases between. The CDR3 runs 14 residues. Germline CDR1 SQVTM, CDR2 ANQGSEA. CDR3 amino acids: CSAPGDDLRGAQYF. The CDR3 DNA follows: TGCAGCGCCCCAGGGGACGATCTGCGAGGGGCCCAGTACTTC. The full variable domain, rest sourced from reference TRBV29-1 and TRBJ2-5, is SAVISQKPSRDICQRGTSLTIQCQVDSQVTMMFWYRQQPGQSLTLIATANQGSEATYESGFVIDKFPISRPNLTFSTLTVSNMSPEDSSIYLCSAPGDDLRGAQYFGPGTRLLVL.